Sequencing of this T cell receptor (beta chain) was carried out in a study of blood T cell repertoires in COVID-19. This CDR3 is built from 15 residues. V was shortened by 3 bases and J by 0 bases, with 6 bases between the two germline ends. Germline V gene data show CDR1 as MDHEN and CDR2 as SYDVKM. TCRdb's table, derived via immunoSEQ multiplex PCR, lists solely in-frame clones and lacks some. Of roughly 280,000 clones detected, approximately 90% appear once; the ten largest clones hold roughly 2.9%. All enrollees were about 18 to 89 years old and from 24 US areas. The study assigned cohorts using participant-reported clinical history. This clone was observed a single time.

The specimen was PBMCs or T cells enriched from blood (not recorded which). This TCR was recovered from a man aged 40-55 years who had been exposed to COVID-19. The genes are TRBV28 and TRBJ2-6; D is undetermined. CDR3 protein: CASSLVSSGANVLTF. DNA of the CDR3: TGTGCCAGCAGTTTGGTGAGCTCTGGGGCCAACGTCCTGACTTTC.